These 17 T cell receptor beta chains came from one sample sequenced in a study of cytomegalovirus exposure and HLA in healthy donors. The method was immunoSEQ multiplex PCR; TCRdb's version includes in-frame clones alone and lacks a portion of them. The data show 150,000 to 200,000 clones, roughly nine tenths seen once. Sequencing was done on a sample of PBMCs. Receptor source: a man between 18 and 35 years old in good health and CMV-seropositive.

J is TRBJ1-5 and V is TRBV7-2; weak D call: TRBD1 (6 bases). Germline loops: CDR1 SGHTA, CDR2 FQGNSA. The CDR3 length is 16 residues. V gave up 0 bases and J gave up 3 bases, with 12 bases separating them. The CDR3 protein is CASSLAQGGINQPQHF. The CDR3 nucleotides read TGTGCCAGCAGCTTAGCCCAAGGGGGAATCAATCAGCCCCAGCATTTT.

This chain uses TRBV5-1 with TRBJ2-7; TRBD1 matches at 8 bases. Unmatched junction bases numbered 11, after V lost 0 bases and J lost 3 bases. Per the germline V gene, CDR1 is SGHRS and CDR2 is YFSETQ. The CDR3 runs to 17 residues. CDR3 DNA sequence: TGCGCCAGCAGCTTGGCCGGGCAGGGGGCGCCTCTCTACGAGCAGTACTTC. It is translated as CASSLAGQGAPLYEQYF.

The rearrangement links TRBV19 to TRBJ2-2, with 10 bases that match TRBD1. Germline V gene lookup returns CDR1 LNHDA and CDR2 SQIVND (reference sequence). The CDR3 runs to 16 residues. The J segment lost 4 bases and the V segment lost 2 bases, leaving 4 bases of the junction unmatched. DNA of the CDR3: TGTGCCAGTAGTATACGGACAGGGGGTTTCACCGGGGAGCTGTTTTTT. It codes for CASSIRTGGFTGELFF.

The J gene is TRBJ2-7, the V gene TRBV7-9; a weak D match, TRBD1 (5 bases). V lost 5 bases and J 4 bases, leaving 15 bases between the germline ends. The germline gives CDR1 SEHNR, CDR2 FQNEAQ (reference sequence). The CDR3 has 14 residues. The CDR3 coding sequence is TGTGCCAGCAGCCCCGACCTGTCAGGGTACGAGCAGTACTTC. It yields the protein CASSPDLSGYEQYF.

The rearrangement joins TRBV18 to TRBJ2-7; a possible D gene is TRBD2 (6 bases). CDR1 is KGHSH and CDR2 is LQKENI in the germline V gene. CDR3 length: 15 residues. V lost 0 bases to trimming and J lost 4 bases, with 13 bases between them. As DNA, the CDR3 is TGTGCCAGCTCACCACCGGCCGGGAGTGGGTACGAGCAGTACTTC. The encoded protein is CASSPPAGSGYEQYF.

The chain employs TRBV4-1 and TRBJ2-2; tentative D call: TRBD2 (5 bases). Germline-derived CDR1 and CDR2 are MGHRA and YSYEKL. The length of the CDR3 is 15 residues. V gave up 0 bases and J gave up 5 bases, with 10 bases separating them. This CDR3 is CASSQDTGSTGELFF. DNA of the CDR3: TGCGCCAGCAGCCAAGATACGGGGTCAACCGGGGAGCTGTTTTTT.

V is TRBV5-1 and J is TRBJ1-1, with 7 bases fitting TRBD1. The CDR3 length is 15 residues. CDR1 is SGHRS, CDR2 YFSETQ, per germline. The V segment lost 2 bases and the J segment 2 bases; nucleotides outside the gene matches: 6. CDR3 DNA: TGCGCCAGCAGCTTTGGCGACAGGGAAAACACTGAAGCTTTCTTT. This codes for CASSFGDRENTEAFF.

CDR3 amino acids: CASNGQSSYEQYF. The CDR3 bases are TGCGCCAGCAACGGACAGAGCTCCTACGAGCAGTACTTC. The V call is TRBV5-1, the J call TRBJ2-7; weak D call: TRBD1 (6 bases). The CDR3 has 13 amino acids. V lost 6 bases, J lost 0 bases, and 10 bases lay in between. Germline V gives CDR1 SGHRS, CDR2 YFSETQ.

This chain links TRBV28 with TRBJ1-1, with D unclear. V lost 3 bases and J lost 7, with 9 bases in between. CDR3 length: 12 residues. Germline V gives CDR1 MDHEN, CDR2 SYDVKM. The CDR3 DNA follows: TGTGCCAGCAGTTTTGTTTCCAGTGAAGCTTTCTTT. The encoded protein is CASSFVSSEAFF.

The chain uses TRBV29-1 and TRBJ2-3; 10 bases are shared with TRBD1. The CDR3 sequence is 14 residues long. With 5 bases clipped from V and 5 bases from J, the junction kept 7 bases outside the gene matches. Germline CDR1 reads SQVTM; CDR2 reads ANQGSEA. The CDR3 loop reads CSVPDRGKLDTQYF. The CDR3 DNA reads as TGCAGCGTTCCGGACAGGGGGAAATTAGATACGCAGTATTTT.

V is TRBV18 and J is TRBJ1-1; D possibly corresponds to TRBD1 (6 bases). The CDR3 length is 12 residues. CDR1 and CDR2 (germline): KGHSH, LQKENI. V dropped 4 bases and J dropped 3 bases, with 6 bases sitting between them. The CDR3 loop reads CASSQGDTEAFF. The CDR3 DNA is TGTGCCAGCTCACAGGGGGACACTGAAGCTTTCTTT.

This sequence joins TRBV27 and TRBJ2-1, with 12 bases matching TRBD2. CDR1 and CDR2 (germline): MNHEY, SMNVEV (reference sequence). With V trimmed by 5 bases and J by 0 bases, 5 bases remained unmatched. This CDR3 has 17 amino acids. CDR3 in DNA: TGTGCCAGCAGTCCCCTGGGACTAGCGGGCTCCTACAATGAGCAGTTCTTC. Encoded protein: CASSPLGLAGSYNEQFF.

The CDR3 bases are TGCGCCAGCAGCCAAGATTTAACTAGAACCTACGAGCAGTACTTC. It is translated as CASSQDLTRTYEQYF. This sequence joins TRBV4-1 and TRBJ2-7; tentative D call: TRBD2 (5 bases). V was shortened by 0 bases and J by 2 bases, with 11 bases between the two germline ends. Germline CDR1 reads MGHRA; CDR2 reads YSYEKL. The CDR3 has 15 residues.

This clone was found once. The chain joins TRBV5-4 to TRBJ2-2; the D gene is possibly TRBD2 (6 bases). In germline, CDR1 is SGHNT, CDR2 YYREEE (reference sequence). Deletions cut 3 bases from V and 6 bases from J, with 18 bases between. The CDR3 is 16 residues long. CDR3 DNA: TGTGCCAGCAGCTGGACGACTAGTTTATTGTCCGGGGAGCTGTTTTTT. Protein sequence: CASSWTTSLLSGELFF.

The rearrangement joins TRBV9 to TRBJ2-3; D might be TRBD2 (7 bases). Trimming removed 0 bases from V and 4 bases from J, with 21 bases in between. The CDR3 is 18 residues long. Germline V gene data show CDR1 as SGDLS and CDR2 as YYNGEE. In DNA, the CDR3 is TGTGCCAGCAGCGTAGGGTTTGGGGGGGGCCCCGGGGCAGATACGCAGTATTTT. Translating gives CASSVGFGGGPGADTQYF.

The chain carries TRBV9 and TRBJ2-5, with TRBD1 matching 7 bases. There are 15 residues in the CDR3. The trim removed 3 bases at V and 1 base at J, leaving 6 bases unmatched. CDR1 SGDLS and CDR2 YYNGEE come from the germline V gene. CDR3 sequence reads: CASSAGDRPQETQYF. The CDR3 DNA sequence: TGTGCCAGCAGCGCCGGGGACAGACCCCAAGAGACCCAGTACTTC.

The genes are TRBV5-1 and TRBJ1-5; weak D call: TRBD1 (6 bases). The CDR3 totals 15 residues. Trimming took off 5 bases at V and 0 bases at J, with 12 bases between the two ends. Germline assignment: CDR1 SGHRS and CDR2 YFSETQ. The CDR3 DNA sequence: TGCGCCAGCAGACCGGACAGTAATAGCAATCAGCCCCAGCATTTT. Encoded protein: CASRPDSNSNQPQHF.